This T cell receptor beta chain was recovered during a study of identical twins. TCRdb re-called the 5' RACE reads through MiXCR, storing one row per CDR3 protein. There are hundreds of thousands of distinct CDR3 sequences in the sample; around 6.8% occur only once, and around 2.1% lies in the top ten. Germline values: CDR1 SGHRS, CDR2 YFSETQ. Trimming cost V 4 bases and J 7 bases; bases outside gene matches: 11. CDR3 length: 15 amino acids. This same sample was also part of a study on yellow fever vaccine responses in identical twins.

V usage is TRBV5-1 and J usage is TRBJ2-1; 7 bases fit TRBD2. The receptor comes from a woman younger than 30 in good health. Sequenced material: memory (CD45RO+) T cells sorted from blood. The CDR3 DNA reads as TGCGCCAGCAGCCCCCTAGCGGCCGATCAAAATGAGCAGTTCTTC. Encoded protein: CASSPLAADQNEQFF.